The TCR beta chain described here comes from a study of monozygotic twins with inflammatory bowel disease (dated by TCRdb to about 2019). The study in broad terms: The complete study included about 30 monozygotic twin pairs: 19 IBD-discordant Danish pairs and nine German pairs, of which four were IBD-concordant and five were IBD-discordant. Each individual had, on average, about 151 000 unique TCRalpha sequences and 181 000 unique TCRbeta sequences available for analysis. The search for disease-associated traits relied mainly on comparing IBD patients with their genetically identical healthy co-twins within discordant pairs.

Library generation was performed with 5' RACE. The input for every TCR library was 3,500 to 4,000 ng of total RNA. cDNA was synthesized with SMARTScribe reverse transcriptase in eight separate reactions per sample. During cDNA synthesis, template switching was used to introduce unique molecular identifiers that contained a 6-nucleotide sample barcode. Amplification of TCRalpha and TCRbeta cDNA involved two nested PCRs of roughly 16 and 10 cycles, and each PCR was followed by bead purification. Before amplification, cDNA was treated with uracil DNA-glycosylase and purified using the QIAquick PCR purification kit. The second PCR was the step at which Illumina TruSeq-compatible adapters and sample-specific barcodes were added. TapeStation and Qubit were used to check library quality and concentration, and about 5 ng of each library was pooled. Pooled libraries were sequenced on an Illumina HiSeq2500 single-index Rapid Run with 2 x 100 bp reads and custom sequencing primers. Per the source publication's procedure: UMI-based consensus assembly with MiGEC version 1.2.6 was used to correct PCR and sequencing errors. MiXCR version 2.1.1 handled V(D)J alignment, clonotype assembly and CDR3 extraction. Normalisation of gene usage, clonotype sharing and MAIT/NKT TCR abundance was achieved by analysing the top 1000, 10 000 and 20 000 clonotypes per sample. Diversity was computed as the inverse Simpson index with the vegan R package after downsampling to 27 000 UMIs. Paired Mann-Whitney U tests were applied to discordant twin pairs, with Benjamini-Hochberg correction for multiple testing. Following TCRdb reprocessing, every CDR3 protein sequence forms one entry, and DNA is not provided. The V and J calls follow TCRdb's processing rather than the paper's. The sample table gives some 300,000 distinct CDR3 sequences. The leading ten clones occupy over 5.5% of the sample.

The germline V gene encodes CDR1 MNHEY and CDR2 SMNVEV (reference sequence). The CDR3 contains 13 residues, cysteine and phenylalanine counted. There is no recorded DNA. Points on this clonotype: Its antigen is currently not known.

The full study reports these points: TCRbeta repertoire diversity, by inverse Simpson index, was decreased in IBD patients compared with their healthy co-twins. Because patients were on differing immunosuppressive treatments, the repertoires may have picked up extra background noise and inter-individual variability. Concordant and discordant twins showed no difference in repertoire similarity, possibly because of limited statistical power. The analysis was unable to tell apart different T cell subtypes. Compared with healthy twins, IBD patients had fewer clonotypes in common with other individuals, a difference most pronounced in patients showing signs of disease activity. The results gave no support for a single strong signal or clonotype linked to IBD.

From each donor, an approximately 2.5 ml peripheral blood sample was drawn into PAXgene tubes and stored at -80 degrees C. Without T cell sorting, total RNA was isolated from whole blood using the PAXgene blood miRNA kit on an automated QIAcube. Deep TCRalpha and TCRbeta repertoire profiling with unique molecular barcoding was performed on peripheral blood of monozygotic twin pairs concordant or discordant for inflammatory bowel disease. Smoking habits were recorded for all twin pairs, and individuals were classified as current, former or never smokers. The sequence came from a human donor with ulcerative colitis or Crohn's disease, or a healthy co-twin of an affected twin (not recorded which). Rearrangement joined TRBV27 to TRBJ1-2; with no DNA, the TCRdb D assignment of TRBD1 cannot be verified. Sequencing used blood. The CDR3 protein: CASRWAGAGGYTF.